This section outlines one T cell receptor (beta chain) sequence together with its context. TCRdb reprocessed the RT-PCR reads with MiXCR, giving one entry per CDR3 protein. The table includes approximately 170,000 distinct CDR3 sequences, 20% to 25% detected once. This entry comes from a study of patients and donors after allogeneic stem cell transplantation. CDR1 ENHRY and CDR2 SYGVKD come from the germline V gene. Trimming at V came to 6 bases and at J to 2 bases, leaving 8 bases not matched to a gene. The CDR3 has 15 residues. The chain has TRBV10-3 and TRBJ2-7, with 9 bases lining up with TRBD1. The sequencing sample was made of blood, either unsorted or a sorted T cell fraction (not recorded which). The TCR comes from a human donor who was either an allogeneic HSCT recipient or a stem cell or donor lymphocyte infusion donor (not recorded which). It is not recorded whose cells these are; they may come from a transplant donor. CDR3 region: CAISSGTGIPYEQYF. CDR3 bases: TGTGCCATCAGCTCCGGGACAGGGATCCCCTACGAGCAGTACTTC.